Shown below are 5 T cell receptor beta chains from a single sample sequenced in a study of CD8 T cells in ankylosing spondylitis. Notes on the study in general: Seemingly characteristic of ankylosing spondylitis blood was a TCR beta motif consisting of about 8 highly homologous variants.

Their antigens are not known. TCRdb re-called the 5' RACE reads through MiXCR, storing one row per CDR3 protein. In the table there are 750,000 to 850,000 distinct CDR3 sequences, approximately 10% of which are singletons. The specimen was blood, either unsorted or a sorted T cell fraction (not recorded which). The receptor set was obtained from a male donor with ankylosing spondylitis.

This clonotype was seen ten or more times. The chain joins TRBV20-1 to TRBJ2-3, with D perhaps being TRBD1 or TRBD2 (5 bases each). This CDR3 has 16 amino acids. Deletions cut 4 bases from V and 3 bases from J, with 20 bases between. From germline, CDR1 is DFQATT and CDR2 SNEGSKA (reference sequence). The CDR3 loop is CSANVLGPFNTDTQYF. The DNA for the CDR3 is TGCAGTGCTAACGTTCTGGGACCGTTCAATACAGATACGCAGTATTTT.

The chain employs TRBV4-3 and TRBJ2-1, with 9 bases lining up with TRBD2. V lost 3 bases to trimming and J lost 3 bases; unmatched junction nucleotides: 18. This CDR3 has 20 amino acids. The germline CDR1 and CDR2 sequences are LGHNA and YSLEER. This CDR3 reads CASSQVVAGASHLLYNEQFF. The CDR3 bases are TGCGCCAGCAGCCAGGTGGTAGCGGGGGCCTCCCACCTCCTCTACAATGAGCAGTTCTTC.

This clonotype was seen more than once but under ten times. The chain recombines TRBV7-9 with TRBJ2-7; D gene unclear. The CDR3 sequence is 17 residues long. Trimming removed 2 bases at V and 7 bases at J, with 24 bases between. Per germline, CDR1 SEHNR and CDR2 FQNEAQ (reference sequence). The CDR3 nucleotides read TGTGCCAGCAGCTTAACCCCACCCGGGTATGACGTGGTGGAGCAGTACTTC. Its translation is CASSLTPPGYDVVEQYF.

This rearrangement joins TRBV3-1 to TRBJ2-7; 7 bases are shared with TRBD1. The CDR3 is made up of 15 amino acids. The germline gives CDR1 LGHDT, CDR2 YNNKEL (reference sequence). V was clipped by 1 base and J by 3 bases; unmatched bases: 6. CDR3 region: CASSQGAGGYYEQYF. Here the CDR3 DNA reads TGTGCCAGCAGCCAAGGGGCAGGGGGATACTACGAGCAGTACTTC.

This clonotype appeared a few times. V usage is TRBV5-1 and J usage is TRBJ2-5; tentative D call: TRBD1 (6 bases). Germline V gives CDR1 SGHRS, CDR2 YFSETQ. V gave up 7 bases and J gave up 2 bases, with 12 bases separating them. The length of the CDR3 is 13 residues. In DNA form, the CDR3 reads TGCGCCAGCCACGGACAGAATCAAGAGACCCAGTACTTC. This gives the protein CASHGQNQETQYF.